In its sample, the clone carrying this T cell receptor (beta chain) was seen once. This sample is part of a study of blood T cells in healthy people across ages. A second PCR of 7 to 11 cycles used a sample-barcoded 5' primer and a J-beta primer mix. TCRdb passed the 5' RACE reads through MiXCR, listing each CDR3 protein once. The sample has over a million distinct CDR3 sequences, 45% seen once. CDR3 length equals 13 residues. Germline-derived CDR1 and CDR2 are MNHEY and SMNVEV (reference sequence). The J segment lost 12 bases and the V segment lost 5 bases, leaving 13 bases of the junction unmatched.

This receptor was identified in a woman in her sixties or seventies in good health. The sample consisted of blood. J is TRBJ2-7 and V is TRBV27; 7 bases agree with TRBD1. CDR3 in amino acids: CASSESYRDRPYF. The CDR3 DNA is TGTGCCAGCAGTGAAAGCTACCGGGACAGACCGTACTTC.